The T cell receptor (beta chain) under discussion was sequenced for a study of shared clonotypes between healthy human individuals. Study observations and caveats: A handful of donors had 5% to 6.5% of their naive CD4 clonotypes in common.

About this clone itself: Its antigen is still unknown.

Germline-derived CDR1 and CDR2 are ENHRY and SYGVKD. The CDR3 has 11 residues. V was shortened by 6 bases and J by 6 bases, with 9 bases between the two germline ends. Evenly divided among several immunoSEQ plates was the genomic DNA of each subset. DNA at 200 ng, 25,000 to 30,000 T cell genomes, went into sorted-subset replicate PCRs. Clones were sequenced by immunoSEQ multiplex PCR, and TCRdb holds only the in-frame ones, with some missing. The data hold over 1.4 million clones, with roughly 96% observed a single time. A CD45RA+ naive subset and a CD45RA-negative memory subset were split from CD4+ cells.

The chain recombines TRBV10-3 with TRBJ2-7; D possibly corresponds to TRBD2 (5 bases). Specimen: naive CD4+ T cells sorted from blood. As for subset: CD45RA+ positively selected. This clonotype originated in a man aged 30 to 39 in good health. The CDR3 loop is CAIRGASEQYF. CDR3 DNA: TGTGCCATCAGGGGAGCATCCGAGCAGTACTTC.